What follows is one TCR beta chain and its context. V lost 4 bases to trimming and J lost 7 bases, with 17 bases between them. Looked up from germline, CDR1 is MDHEN and CDR2 is SYDVKM. The CDR3 runs 14 residues. Libraries were prepared by immunoSEQ multiplex PCR; TCRdb keeps only in-frame clonotypes and omits some of them. The repertoire consists of 70,000 to 80,000 clones, with roughly 91% occurring once and the leading ten covering roughly 0.38%. This specimen belongs to a study of technical replicates of blood from several donors. The chain carries TRBV28 and TRBJ2-7, with D perhaps matching TRBD1 (6 bases). The origin of this receptor is a human donor in good health. Some clones in this sample may be carry-over from other donors' samples. Sequenced input: T cells isolated from PBMCs. CDR3 in amino acids: CASSSNRVWREQYF. The CDR3 DNA reads as TGTGCCAGCAGTTCTAACAGGGTGTGGAGGGAGCAGTACTTC.